A single sample is the source of the 5 T cell receptor beta chains below, sequenced in a study of CD8 T cells in ankylosing spondylitis. Regarding the study as a whole: Made up of eight or nine highly homologous variants, a TCR beta motif appeared characteristic of ankylosing spondylitis blood.

These receptors have no identified antigens. Each CDR3 protein is one row after TCRdb ran MiXCR on the 5' RACE reads. This sample has about 800,000 distinct CDR3 sequences; roughly 12% occur once, and the top ten carry about 0.49%. The material sequenced was blood, either unsorted or a sorted T cell fraction (not recorded which). These receptors all come from a male donor with ankylosing spondylitis.

This chain connects TRBV20-1 to TRBJ2-1; D is uncertain. The CDR3 totals 11 residues. With 7 bases removed from V and 15 bases from J, the gap between germline ends came to 19 bases. Germline lookup yields CDR1 DFQATT and CDR2 SNEGSKA (reference sequence). The CDR3: CSVRNRARRFF. DNA for the CDR3: TGCAGTGTTCGGAATAGGGCCCGAAGGTTCTTC.

Many counts were recorded for this clonotype. The J gene is TRBJ1-2, the V gene TRBV29-1; D is undetermined. The V gene's germline CDR1 is SQVTM and CDR2 ANQGSEA. Trimming shortened V by 6 bases and J by 4 bases, and 12 bases separated the two germline ends. The CDR3 runs to 12 residues. In nucleotides, the CDR3 is TGCAGCGTATCAACCTACAGCTATGGCTACACCTTC. Translating it yields CSVSTYSYGYTF. The variable domain in full, completed from reference TRBV29-1 and TRBJ1-2, reads SAVISQKPSRDICQRGTSLTIQCQVDSQVTMMFWYRQQPGQSLTLIATANQGSEATYESGFVIDKFPISRPNLTFSTLTVSNMSPEDSSIYLCSVSTYSYGYTFGSGTRLTVV.

The sample holds many counts of this clonotype. The chain combines TRBV4-2 with TRBJ1-1; tentative D call: TRBD1 (6 bases). This CDR3 contains 12 residues. V was shortened by 5 bases and J by 6 bases, with 10 bases between the two germline ends. The V gene's germline CDR1 is LGHNA and CDR2 YNFKEQ. This CDR3 is CASSGRGPEAFF. CDR3 in DNA: TGTGCCAGCAGCGGCAGGGGCCCTGAAGCTTTCTTT.

This sequence joins TRBV10-3 and TRBJ2-2; TRBD1 matches at 7 bases. The V and J ends lost 2 bases and 6 bases, in that order; junction bases with no gene match: 6. The CDR3 consists of 15 residues. The germline V gene has CDR1 ENHRY and CDR2 SYGVKD. The chain's CDR3 is CAISESSGGSGELFF. CDR3 bases: TGTGCCATCAGTGAGAGCTCAGGGGGATCCGGGGAGCTGTTTTTT.

The table lists this clonotype with a few counts. The CDR3 is CASSQDLTGGTDTQYF. The CDR3 nucleotides read TGCGCCAGCAGCCAAGATCTAACGGGTGGCACAGATACGCAGTATTTT. The chain joins TRBV4-3 to TRBJ2-3; D gene ambiguous. V was pared by 0 bases and J by 1 base, with 11 bases between. This CDR3 spans 16 amino acids. Germline V gene lookup returns CDR1 LGHNA and CDR2 YSLEER.